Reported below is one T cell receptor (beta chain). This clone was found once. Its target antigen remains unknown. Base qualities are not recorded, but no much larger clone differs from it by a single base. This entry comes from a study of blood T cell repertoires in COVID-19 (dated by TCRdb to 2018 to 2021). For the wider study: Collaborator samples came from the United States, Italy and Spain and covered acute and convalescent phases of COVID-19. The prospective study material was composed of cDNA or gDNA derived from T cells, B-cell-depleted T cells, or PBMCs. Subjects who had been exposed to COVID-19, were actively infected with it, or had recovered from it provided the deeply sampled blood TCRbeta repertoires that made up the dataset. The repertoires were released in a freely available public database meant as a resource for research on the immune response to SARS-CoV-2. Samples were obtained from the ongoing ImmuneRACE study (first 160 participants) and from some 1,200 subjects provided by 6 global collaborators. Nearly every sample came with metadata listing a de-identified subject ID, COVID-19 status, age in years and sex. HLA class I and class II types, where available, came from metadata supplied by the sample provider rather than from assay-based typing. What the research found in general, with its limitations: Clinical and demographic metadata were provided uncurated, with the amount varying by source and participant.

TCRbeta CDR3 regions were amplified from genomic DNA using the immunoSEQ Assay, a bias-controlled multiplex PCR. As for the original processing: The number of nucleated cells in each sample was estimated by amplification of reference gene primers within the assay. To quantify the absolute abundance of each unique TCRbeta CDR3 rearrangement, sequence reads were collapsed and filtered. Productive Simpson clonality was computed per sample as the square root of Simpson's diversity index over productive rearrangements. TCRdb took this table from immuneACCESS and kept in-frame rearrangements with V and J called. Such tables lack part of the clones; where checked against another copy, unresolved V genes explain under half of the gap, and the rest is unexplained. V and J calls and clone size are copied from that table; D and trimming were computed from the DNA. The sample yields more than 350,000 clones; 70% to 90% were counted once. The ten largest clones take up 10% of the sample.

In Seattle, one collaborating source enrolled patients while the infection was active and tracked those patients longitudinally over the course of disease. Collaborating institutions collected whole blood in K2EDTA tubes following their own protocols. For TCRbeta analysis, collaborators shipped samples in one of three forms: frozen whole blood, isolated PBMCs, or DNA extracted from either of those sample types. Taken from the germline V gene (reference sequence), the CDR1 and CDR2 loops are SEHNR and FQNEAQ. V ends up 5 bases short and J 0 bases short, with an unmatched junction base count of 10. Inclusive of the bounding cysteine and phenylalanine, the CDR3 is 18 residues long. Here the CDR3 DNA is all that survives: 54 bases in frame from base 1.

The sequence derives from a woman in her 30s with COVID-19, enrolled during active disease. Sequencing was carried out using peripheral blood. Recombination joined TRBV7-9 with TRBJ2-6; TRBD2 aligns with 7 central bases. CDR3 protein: CASSPGRRGSSGANVLTF. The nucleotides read TGTGCCAGCAGCCCCGGGAGGCGGGGGAGCTCTGGGGCCAACGTCCTGACTTTC.